This T cell receptor beta chain was sequenced during a study of T cells of healthy individuals. TCRdb re-called the 5' RACE reads with MiXCR, one entry per CDR3 protein. The sample records about 41,000 distinct CDR3 sequences, approximately 4.5% being singletons. This clonotype was picked up a small number of times. The CDR3 totals 13 residues. Deletions cut 0 bases from V and 5 bases from J, with 11 bases between. The V gene's germline CDR1 is DFQATT and CDR2 SNEGSKA (reference sequence). V usage is TRBV20-1 and J usage is TRBJ2-7; possible D gene TRBD1, 6 bases. This TCR was recovered from a human donor in good health. CDR3 in amino acids: CSARDQQGDEQYF. CDR3 bases: TGCAGTGCTAGAGATCAACAGGGCGACGAGCAGTACTTC.